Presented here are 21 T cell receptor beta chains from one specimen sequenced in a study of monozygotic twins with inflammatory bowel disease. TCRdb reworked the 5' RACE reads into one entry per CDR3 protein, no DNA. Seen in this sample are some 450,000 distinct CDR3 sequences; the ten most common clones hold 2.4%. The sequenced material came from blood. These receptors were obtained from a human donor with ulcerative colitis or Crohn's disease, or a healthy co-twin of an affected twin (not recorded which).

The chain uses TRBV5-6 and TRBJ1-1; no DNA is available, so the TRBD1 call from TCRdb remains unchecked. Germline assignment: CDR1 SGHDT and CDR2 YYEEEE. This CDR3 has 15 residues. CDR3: CASSRRVPLNTEAFF.

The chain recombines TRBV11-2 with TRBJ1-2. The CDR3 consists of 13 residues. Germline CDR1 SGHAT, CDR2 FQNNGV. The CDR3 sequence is CASSHGPVYGYTF.

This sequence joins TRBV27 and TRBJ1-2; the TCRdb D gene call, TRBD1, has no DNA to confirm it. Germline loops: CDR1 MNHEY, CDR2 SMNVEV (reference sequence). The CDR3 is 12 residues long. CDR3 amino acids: CASRDRGNGYTF.

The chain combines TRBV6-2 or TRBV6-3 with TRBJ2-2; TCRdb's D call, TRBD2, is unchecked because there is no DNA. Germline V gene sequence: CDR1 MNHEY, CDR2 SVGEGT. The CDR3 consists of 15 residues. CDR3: CASSRLGTYTGELFF.

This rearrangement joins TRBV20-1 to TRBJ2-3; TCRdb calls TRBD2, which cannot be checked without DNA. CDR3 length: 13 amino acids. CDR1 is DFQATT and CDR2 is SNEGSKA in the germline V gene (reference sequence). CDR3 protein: CSAADRAPDTQYF.

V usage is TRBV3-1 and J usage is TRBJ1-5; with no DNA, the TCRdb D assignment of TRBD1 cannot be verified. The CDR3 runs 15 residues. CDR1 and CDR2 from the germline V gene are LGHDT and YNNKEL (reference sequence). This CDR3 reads CASSHGGSSNQPQHF. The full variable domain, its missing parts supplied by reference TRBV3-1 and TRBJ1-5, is DTAVSQTPKYLVTQMGNDKSIKCEQNLGHDTMYWYKQDSKKFLKIMFSYNNKELIINETVPNRFSPKSPDKAHLNLHINSLELGDSAVYFCASSHGGSSNQPQHFGDGTRLSIL.

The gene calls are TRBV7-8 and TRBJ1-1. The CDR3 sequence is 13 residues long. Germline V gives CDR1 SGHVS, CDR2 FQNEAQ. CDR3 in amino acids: CASSIVMNTEAFF.

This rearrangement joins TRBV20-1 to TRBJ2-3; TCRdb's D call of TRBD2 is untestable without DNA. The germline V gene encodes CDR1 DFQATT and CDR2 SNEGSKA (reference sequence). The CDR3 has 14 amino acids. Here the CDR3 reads CSARKLAWADTQYF.

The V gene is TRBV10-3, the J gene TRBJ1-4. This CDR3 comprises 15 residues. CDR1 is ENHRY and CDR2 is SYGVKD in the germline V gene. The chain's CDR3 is CAISEAKASNEKLFF.

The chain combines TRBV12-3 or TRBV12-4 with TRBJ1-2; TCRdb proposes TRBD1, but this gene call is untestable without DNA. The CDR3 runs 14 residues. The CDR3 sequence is CASSPLTGSIGYTF.

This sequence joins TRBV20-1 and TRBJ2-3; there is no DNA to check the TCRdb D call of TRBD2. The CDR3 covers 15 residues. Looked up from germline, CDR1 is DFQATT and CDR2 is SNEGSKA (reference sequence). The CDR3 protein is CSARDVEGRGDTQYF.

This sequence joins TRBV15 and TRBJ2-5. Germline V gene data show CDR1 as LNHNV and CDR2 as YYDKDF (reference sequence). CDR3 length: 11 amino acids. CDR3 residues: CATSRQETQYF.

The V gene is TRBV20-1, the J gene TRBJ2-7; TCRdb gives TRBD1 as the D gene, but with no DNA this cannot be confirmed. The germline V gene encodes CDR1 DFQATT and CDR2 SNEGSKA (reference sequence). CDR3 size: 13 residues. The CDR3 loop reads CSARQAIPGEQYF.

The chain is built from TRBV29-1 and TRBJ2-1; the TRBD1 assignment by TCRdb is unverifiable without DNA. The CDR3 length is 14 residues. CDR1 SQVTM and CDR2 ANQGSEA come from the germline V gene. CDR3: CSVRASYRGNEQFF.

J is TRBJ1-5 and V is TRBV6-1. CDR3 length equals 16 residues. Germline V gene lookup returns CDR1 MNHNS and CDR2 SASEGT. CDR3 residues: CASSESGGGFNQPQHF.

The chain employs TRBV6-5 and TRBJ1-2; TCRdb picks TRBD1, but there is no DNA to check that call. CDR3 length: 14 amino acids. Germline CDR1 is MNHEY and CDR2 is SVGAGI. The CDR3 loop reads CASSYAQGAYGYTF.

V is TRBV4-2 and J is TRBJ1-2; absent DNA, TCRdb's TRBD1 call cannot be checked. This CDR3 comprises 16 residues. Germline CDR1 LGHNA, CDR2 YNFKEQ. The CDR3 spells CASSPGDRWGFNGYTF.

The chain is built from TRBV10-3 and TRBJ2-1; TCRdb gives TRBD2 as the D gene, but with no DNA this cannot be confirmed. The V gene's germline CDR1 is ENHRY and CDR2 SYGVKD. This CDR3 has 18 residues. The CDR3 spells CAISAPLGEGLGDNEQFF.

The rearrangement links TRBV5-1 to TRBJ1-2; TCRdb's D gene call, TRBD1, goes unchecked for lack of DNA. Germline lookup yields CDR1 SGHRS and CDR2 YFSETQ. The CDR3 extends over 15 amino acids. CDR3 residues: CASSLDGGGARGYTF.

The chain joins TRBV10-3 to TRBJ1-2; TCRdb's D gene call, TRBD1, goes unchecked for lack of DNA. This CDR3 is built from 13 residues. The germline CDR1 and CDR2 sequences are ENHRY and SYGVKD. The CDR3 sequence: CAISERGAYGYTF.

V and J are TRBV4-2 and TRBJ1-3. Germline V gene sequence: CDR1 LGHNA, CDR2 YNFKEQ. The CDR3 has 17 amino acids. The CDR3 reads CASSQDPGRSSGNTIYF.